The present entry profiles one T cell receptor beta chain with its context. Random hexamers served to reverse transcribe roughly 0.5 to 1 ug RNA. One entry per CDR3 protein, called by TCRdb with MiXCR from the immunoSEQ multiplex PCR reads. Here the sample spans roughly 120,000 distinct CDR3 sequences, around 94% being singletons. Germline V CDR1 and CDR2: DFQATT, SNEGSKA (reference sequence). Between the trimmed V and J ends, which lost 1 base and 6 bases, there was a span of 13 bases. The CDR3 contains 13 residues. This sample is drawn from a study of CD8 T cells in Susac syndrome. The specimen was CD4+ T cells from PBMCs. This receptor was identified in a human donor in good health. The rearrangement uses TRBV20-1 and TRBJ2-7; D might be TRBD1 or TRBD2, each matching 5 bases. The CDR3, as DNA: TGCAGTGCTAGAGGGGGGTCCGCCCCCGAGCAGTACTTC. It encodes CSARGGSAPEQYF.